Sequencing of this T cell receptor (beta chain) was carried out in a study of OX40 agonist ivuxolimab in advanced cancers. Concerning this clone: Its antigen is undetermined.

The V gene's germline CDR1 is SGDLS and CDR2 YYNGEE. The CDR3 runs 13 residues. V was shortened by 8 bases and J by 4 bases, with 13 bases between the two germline ends. Study-level points and caveats: A proportion of nonresponders additionally exhibited low normalized T-cell clonal expansion.

Some clones are missing from TCRdb's copy, which holds only in-frame ones; the method was immunoSEQ multiplex PCR. The sample has roughly 19,000 clones, roughly 80% seen once; the top ten hold 3% to 4%. This chain uses TRBV9 with TRBJ2-1; D may be TRBD2 (6 bases). This clonotype was obtained from an adult with an advanced solid tumor such as melanoma, head and neck, liver or kidney cancer. The material was CD4+ or CD8+ T cells sorted from blood, obtained in a trial of the OX40 agonist ivuxolimab. CDR3 protein: CARPGLSYNEQFF. The CDR3 nucleotides read TGTGCCAGGCCGGGACTGAGTTACAATGAGCAGTTCTTC.